This T cell receptor (beta chain) was retrieved from a study of cytotoxic CD8 clonotypes in ibrutinib-treated CLL. CDR3 length equals 12 residues. Trimming cost V 4 bases and J 5 bases, with 11 bases left between them. CDR1 is SQVTM and CDR2 is ANQGSEA in the germline V gene. The data were produced by immunoSEQ multiplex PCR, yet TCRdb's version contains in-frame clones alone and is incomplete. The table includes about 300,000 clones, around 69% detected once. V and J are TRBV29-1 and TRBJ2-5; a possible D gene is TRBD1 (6 bases). The clonotype comes from a human donor with chronic lymphocytic leukemia. This sample comprised PBMCs, obtained at disease progression, from a patient treated with ibrutinib. The DNA of the CDR3 is TGCAGCGTTGGGCAGGGGTCGGAGACCCAGTACTTC. It yields the protein CSVGQGSETQYF.